These T cell receptor beta chains were read from a single sample in a study of vaccination effects on CD4 cells after COVID-19. Antigen specificity for these receptors is unknown. TCRdb's copy holds only in-frame clones and misses some; the assay was immunoSEQ multiplex PCR. The data show 35,000 to 40,000 clones, about 70% seen once. The sample here was CD4+ T cells from PBMCs cultured without peptide, taken before COVID-19 vaccination. The receptors stem from a human donor who received a COVID-19 vaccine. The CDR3 runs from the conserved cysteine through the conserved F or W. A D gene is named only where the DNA matches it firmly. The size entry is marked missing in some rows and otherwise reads once, few, many or a size class.

clone_size d_call j_call v_call cdr3_aa cdr3_nt
few NA TRBJ1-2 TRBV2 CASREIYGYTF TGTGCCAGCAGGGAAATTTATGGCTACACCTTC
few NA TRBJ2-7 TRBV6-2/TRBV6-3 CASSYSLREQYF TGTGCCAGCAGTTACTCCTTGCGCGAGCAGTACTTC
few TRBD2 TRBJ2-7 TRBV6-6 CASSPPGGVYEQYF TGTGCCAGCAGTCCCCCGGGGGGGGTCTACGAGCAGTACTTC
NA TRBD1 TRBJ1-5 TRBV30 CAWSRTGRNQPQHF TGTGCCTGGAGTAGGACAGGACGCAATCAGCCCCAGCATTTT
NA NA TRBJ2-3 TRBV24-1 CATSRGRGPTTDTQYF TGTGCCACCAGTCGGGGACGGGGGCCCACCACAGATACGCAGTATTTT
NA TRBD2 TRBJ2-5 TRBV5-4 CASSSGTRQETQYF TGTGCCAGCAGCTCCGGGACTAGGCAAGAGACCCAGTACTTC
NA NA TRBJ2-2 TRBV28 CASSLVRQITGELFF TGTGCCAGCAGTTTAGTTCGTCAGATAACCGGGGAGCTGTTTTTT
NA TRBD1 TRBJ1-1 TRBV5-6 CASSLRTGVGTEAFF TGTGCCAGCAGCCTCCGGACAGGGGTGGGCACTGAAGCTTTCTTT
NA NA TRBJ1-2 TRBV5-6 CASSLWGLVRLGPYGYTF TGTGCCAGCAGCTTGTGGGGGTTGGTGCGGCTTGGGCCTTATGGCTACACCTTC
NA NA TRBJ1-1 TRBV5-1 CASSLGGRSRNTEAFF TGCGCCAGCAGCTTGGGGGGACGGTCCAGGAACACTGAAGCTTTCTTT
NA NA TRBJ1-3 TRBV28 CASRKKGGRKWAWGSGNTIYF TGTGCCAGCAGAAAAAAGGGTGGGAGGAAATGGGCTTGGGGCTCTGGAAACACCATATATTTT
NA NA TRBJ1-4 TRBV4-2 CASSKNTVTNEKLFF TGTGCCAGCAGCAAGAATACGGTTACTAATGAAAAACTGTTTTTT
NA TRBD2 TRBJ2-1 TRBV18 CASSPERRKISGSLDNEQFF TGTGCCAGCTCTCCCGAGAGGAGGAAGATTAGCGGGAGTCTGGACAATGAGCAGTTCTTC
NA TRBD2 TRBJ2-7 TRBV18 CASSGYSGGADEQYF TGTGCCAGCTCAGGTTATAGCGGGGGGGCCGACGAGCAGTACTTC
NA TRBD1 TRBJ1-1 TRBV30 CAWSVRRETGGTEAFF TGTGCCTGGAGTGTACGGCGGGAAACAGGGGGGACTGAAGCTTTCTTT
once NA TRBJ2-5 TRBV11-2 CASSLISGGSGAQYF TGTGCCAGCAGCTTAATTAGTGGCGGTTCAGGGGCCCAGTACTTC
NA TRBD1 TRBJ1-4 TRBV28 CASSLSGGHEKLFF TGTGCCAGCAGTTTATCAGGGGGACATGAAAAACTGTTTTTT
NA NA TRBJ1-2 TRBV6-5 CASSYSARRLGGYTF TGTGCCAGCAGTTACTCAGCCCGCAGGTTGGGAGGCTACACCTTC
NA TRBD1 TRBJ1-1 TRBV2 CASSVEQGLTEAFF TGTGCCAGCAGTGTGGAACAGGGGCTCACTGAAGCTTTCTTT
NA NA TRBJ1-5 TRBV5-6 CASSFRGSNQPQHF TGTGCCAGCAGCTTCAGGGGAAGCAATCAGCCCCAGCATTTT
NA NA TRBJ1-4 TRBV6-4 CASRLVGFEKLFF TGTGCCAGCAGGTTGGTGGGATTTGAAAAACTGTTTTTT
NA TRBD1 TRBJ1-6 TRBV7-8 CASSWGGRGHSPLHF TGTGCCAGCAGCTGGGGGGGCAGGGGGCATTCACCCCTCCACTTT
NA NA TRBJ2-3 TRBV6-5 CASGPSTDTQYF TGTGCCAGTGGACCTAGCACAGATACGCAGTATTTT
NA NA TRBJ1-2 TRBV12-3/TRBV12-4 CASIQDGYGYTF TGTGCCAGCATACAGGACGGATATGGCTACACCTTC
few NA TRBJ2-6 TRBV7-9 CASSLKDGGFSGANVLTF TGTGCCAGCAGCTTAAAGGACGGAGGATTCTCTGGGGCCAACGTCCTGACTTTC
NA NA TRBJ2-2 TRBV11-2 CASGQANTGELFF TGTGCCAGCGGACAAGCGAACACCGGGGAGCTGTTTTTT
NA NA TRBJ1-6 TRBV20-1 CSAREGGQANSPLHF TGCAGTGCTCGTGAGGGGGGACAAGCAAATTCACCCCTCCACTTT
few NA TRBJ1-5 TRBV12-5 CASGLVRGWDQPQHF TGTGCTAGTGGTTTGGTGCGGGGGTGGGATCAGCCCCAGCATTTT
NA NA TRBJ1-2 TRBV2 CASSLRNTGAYGYTF TGTGCCAGCAGTCTACGAAATACAGGAGCCTATGGCTACACCTTC
medium-sized TRBD2 TRBJ2-7 TRBV27 CASRASGVYEQYF TGTGCCAGCAGGGCTAGCGGGGTCTACGAGCAGTACTTC
NA NA TRBJ1-1 TRBV11-2 CASSQGLRGEAFF TGTGCCAGCAGCCAGGGCCTGAGGGGGGAAGCTTTCTTT
NA NA TRBJ1-6 TRBV3-1/TRBV3-2 CASSQAVLNSPLHF TGTGCCAGCAGCCAAGCCGTACTAAATTCACCCCTCCACTTT
NA TRBD1 TRBJ1-2 TRBV20-1 CSASWQGAPGYTF TGCAGTGCTAGTTGGCAGGGGGCGCCTGGCTACACCTTC
NA NA TRBJ1-1 TRBV28 CASSLSGRWGHRDTEAFF TGTGCCAGCAGTTTATCGGGGCGATGGGGTCATAGGGACACTGAAGCTTTCTTT
NA NA TRBJ1-1 TRBV28 CASRQQGRQAEAFF TGTGCCAGCAGGCAACAGGGTCGGCAAGCGGAAGCTTTCTTT
NA TRBD1 TRBJ2-1 TRBV9 CASSSRQGSYNEQFF TGTGCCAGCAGCTCCCGACAGGGCTCCTACAATGAGCAGTTCTTC
few NA TRBJ2-7 TRBV7-9 CASSSTGFYEQYF TGTGCCAGCAGCTCAACAGGATTCTACGAGCAGTACTTC
NA NA TRBJ1-2 TRBV30 CAWRGGPKGYTF TGTGCCTGGAGAGGCGGGCCTAAGGGCTACACCTTC
NA TRBD2 TRBJ2-3 TRBV3-1/TRBV3-2 CASSQGVLAGPRDTQYF TGTGCCAGCAGCCAAGGCGTTCTAGCGGGGCCTCGGGATACGCAGTATTTT
NA TRBD1 TRBJ2-3 TRBV30 CAWSPGTADTQYF TGTGCCTGGAGTCCGGGGACAGCAGATACGCAGTATTTT
NA TRBD1 TRBJ1-2 TRBV9 CASSVGTGDYGYTF TGTGCCAGCAGCGTAGGTACAGGGGACTATGGCTACACCTTC
NA TRBD1 TRBJ2-1 TRBV10-3 CATSGTGKRNEQFF TGTGCCACTAGTGGGACAGGGAAGAGAAATGAGCAGTTCTTC
few NA TRBJ2-2 TRBV2 CASTIRANTGELFF TGTGCCAGCACCATCCGGGCTAACACCGGGGAGCTGTTTTTT
few NA TRBJ1-2 TRBV7-9 CASSLEGYGYTF TGTGCCAGCAGCTTGGAAGGGTATGGCTACACCTTC
few NA TRBJ1-1 TRBV15 CATSPRVNTEAFF TGTGCCACCAGCCCCAGGGTCAACACTGAAGCTTTCTTT
NA NA TRBJ2-5 TRBV5-1 CASTLVGGETQYF TGCGCCAGCACCCTCGTGGGGGGTGAGACCCAGTACTTC
once NA TRBJ2-2 TRBV11-2 CASSLDRSGTGELFF TGTGCCAGCAGCTTAGATCGATCCGGGACCGGGGAGCTGTTTTTT
NA NA TRBJ1-2 TRBV30 CAWSFQGHYGYTF TGTGCCTGGAGCTTCCAGGGGCACTATGGCTACACCTTC
once NA TRBJ1-2 TRBV5-1 CASSLDGRGDGYTF TGCGCCAGCAGCTTGGATGGCAGGGGAGATGGCTACACCTTC
NA NA TRBJ2-3 TRBV6-2/TRBV6-3 CASSYYGYSTDTQYF TGTGCCAGCAGTTACTACGGCTATAGCACAGATACGCAGTATTTT
NA NA TRBJ2-7 TRBV28 CASSFQLGRRGYEQYF TGTGCCAGCAGTTTTCAGCTGGGGAGGAGAGGGTACGAGCAGTACTTC
once NA TRBJ2-3 TRBV11-3 CASSQGGTDTQYF TGTGCCAGCAGCCAGGGGGGGACAGATACGCAGTATTTT
NA NA TRBJ2-2 TRBV7-3 CASSLNGGSNTGELFF TGTGCCAGCAGCTTAAACGGGGGATCGAACACCGGGGAGCTGTTTTTT